The rows below give T cell receptor beta chains drawn from one sample of a study of OX40 agonist ivuxolimab in advanced cancers. Generated by immunoSEQ multiplex PCR, the TCRdb table keeps only in-frame clones and is missing some. Of 81,000 or so clones in the sample, 88% were seen once. Material: CD4+ or CD8+ T cells sorted from blood, obtained in a trial of the OX40 agonist ivuxolimab. The receptors stem from an adult with an advanced solid tumor such as melanoma, head and neck, liver or kidney cancer. CDR3s leave out the opening cysteine and the closing phenylalanine or tryptophan. Only part of the rows carry a size: once, few, many, or a class if the clone is expanded.

v_call | clone_size | cdr3_aa
TRBV7-3 | . | ASSLGLGPYGYT
TRBV6-6 | . | ASSSIGQSNSPLH
TRBV9 | . | ASSVVGVGTTGELF
TRBV5-1 | . | ASSPPRDDNYGYT
TRBV28 | once | ASSPRQGRGSGANVLT
TRBV9 | . | ASSRDTYSNQPQH
TRBV6-6 | . | ASSMRGEQY
TRBV9 | few | ASSPRGSSYNEQF
TRBV7-8 | once | ASSSYDRVGHEQY
TRBV11-1 | once | ASSIVTDTEAF
TRBV6-5 | . | ASSNQGVGANVLT
TRBV7-2 | . | ASSYRGGENGYT
TRBV19 | . | ASRASFSTDTQY
TRBV7-2 | . | ASTTPLGQGYSEQF
TRBV14 | . | ASSQDLVGVNTEAF
TRBV6-1 | . | ASGRDRSYGYT
TRBV5-1 | . | ASSFGLERGTDTQY
TRBV6-5 | once | ASSPQEGAEAF
TRBV2 | . | ASKGGSDRGINNEQF
TRBV7-7 | . | ASSFRLNDEQF
TRBV10-3 | . | AISEYKARTDTQY
TRBV5-1 | . | ASSLSAGGNQPQH
TRBV7-3 | . | ASSPGTEAF
TRBV2 | . | ASSDSGLPYEQY
TRBV7-2 | . | ASSLRQGNTEAF
TRBV5-5 | . | ASSLGPPQGFGEKLF
TRBV7-2 | . | ASSSVGHYGYT
TRBV5-6 | . | ASSPRTGDVEKLF
TRBV29-1 | . | SVDMGVTDTQY
TRBV6-1 | . | ASSGGDGYT
TRBV7-2 | . | ASSPRRGEKLF
TRBV6-5 | . | ANTGPNYGYT
TRBV5-1 | . | ASSLLGDTQY
TRBV15 | . | ATSRDWVYEQY
TRBV11-2 | . | ASSLWGQGLAKNIQY
TRBV28 | . | ASSSGYQSEGNTIY
TRBV6-1 | . | ASSATGVGINQPQH
TRBV28 | . | ASSFNLRALSYEQY
TRBV7-9 | . | ASSLERGSGQY
TRBV10-3 | few | AISESTEYEQY